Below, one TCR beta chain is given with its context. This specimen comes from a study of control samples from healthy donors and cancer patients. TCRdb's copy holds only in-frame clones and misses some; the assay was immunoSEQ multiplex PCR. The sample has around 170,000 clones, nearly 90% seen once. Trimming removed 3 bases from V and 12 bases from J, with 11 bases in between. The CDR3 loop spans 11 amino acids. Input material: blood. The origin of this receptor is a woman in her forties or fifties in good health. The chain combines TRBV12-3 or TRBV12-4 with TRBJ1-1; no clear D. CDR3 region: CASSFRVATFF. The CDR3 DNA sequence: TGTGCCAGCAGTTTCCGGGTCGCGACTTTCTTT.